The 13 T cell receptor beta chains listed next were all sequenced from one sample in a study of a mutant IDH1 vaccine in newly diagnosed glioma. No cognate antigen is known for these TCRs. Assay used: immunoSEQ multiplex PCR; TCRdb lists only in-frame clones, some missing. The sample carries 40,000 to 55,000 clones, 70% to 80% recorded once. Time point defined: week 35, safety follow-up. It was 300 ug of mutant IDH1 20-mer peptide that made up each vaccine dose, given with topical imiquimod. The source was PBMCs, collected from a glioma patient whose treatment included an IDH1 peptide vaccine. The origin of the receptors is a man aged 40-49 years with glioma.

The V and J genes are TRBV7-2 and TRBJ2-4, with TRBD2 as a possible D gene (6 bases). V was trimmed by 5 bases and J by 7 bases, leaving 15 bases between them. The CDR3 is 14 amino acids. CDR1 SGHTA and CDR2 FQGNSA come from the germline V gene. The CDR3 reads CASSQRLVENIQYF. The DNA for the CDR3 is TGTGCCAGCAGCCAACGACTAGTGGAGAACATTCAGTACTTC.

In its sample, this clone was seen a few times. The V gene is TRBV4-3, the J gene TRBJ2-1; 8 positions agree with TRBD2. This CDR3 has 19 residues. CDR1 is LGHNA, CDR2 YSLEER, per germline. With V trimmed by 0 bases and J by 6 bases, 16 bases remained unmatched. The chain's CDR3 is CASSQDKGGTSVEGNEQFF. In DNA form, the CDR3 reads TGCGCCAGCAGCCAAGATAAGGGGGGGACTAGTGTTGAAGGCAATGAGCAGTTCTTC.

The chain joins TRBV30 to TRBJ2-2; TRBD1 or TRBD2 may be the D gene (5 bases each). V was clipped by 3 bases and J by 7 bases, with 12 bases between them. CDR1 is GTSNPN, CDR2 SVGIG, per germline (reference sequence). There are 13 residues in the CDR3. CDR3 sequence: CAWSDGGSGELFF. CDR3 bases: TGTGCCTGGAGCGATGGGGGTAGCGGGGAGCTGTTTTTT. Based on the CDR3 plus reference TRBV30 and TRBJ2-2, the full variable domain is SQTIHQWPATLVQPVGSPLSLECTVEGTSNPNLYWYRQAAGRGLQLLFYSVGIGQISSEVPQNLSASRPQDRQFILSSKKLLLSDSGFYLCAWSDGGSGELFFGEGSRLTVL.

V and J are TRBV5-1 and TRBJ2-1; D not resolved. CDR1 is SGHRS and CDR2 is YFSETQ in the germline V gene. The V end lost 0 bases, the J end lost 7 bases, and 14 bases lay between the germline ends. This CDR3 is 15 amino acids long. The CDR3 region is CASSLAYGARNEQFF. DNA of the CDR3: TGCGCCAGCAGCTTGGCCTACGGAGCCCGGAATGAGCAGTTCTTC.

This chain uses TRBV5-1 with TRBJ1-4; 10 bases match TRBD1. Germline V gene sequence: CDR1 SGHRS, CDR2 YFSETQ. The CDR3 runs to 18 residues. V trimming: 6 bases; J trimming: 2 bases; junction bases outside the gene matches: 13. In DNA form, the CDR3 reads TGCGCCAGCACCCTCGGTCGGGGACAGGGGAGCACTAATGAAAAACTGTTTTTT. Translated, it gives CASTLGRGQGSTNEKLFF.

The chain joins TRBV7-2 to TRBJ2-3; TRBD2 aligns across 11 bases. This CDR3 region has 15 residues. Germline CDR1 and CDR2: SGHTA and FQGNSA. The junction had 3 bases not matched to a gene; V was cut back by 1 base and J by 6 bases. CDR3: CASSLVAGGFDTQYF. Here the CDR3 DNA reads TGTGCCAGCAGCTTAGTAGCGGGAGGGTTTGATACGCAGTATTTT.

V usage is TRBV6-5 and J usage is TRBJ1-1; D gene uncertain. Trimming stripped 5 bases from V and 1 base from J, with 5 bases between. The length of the CDR3 is 12 residues. In germline, CDR1 is MNHEY, CDR2 SVGAGI. The CDR3 DNA reads as TGTGCCAGCAGTGACCCGAACACTGAAGCTTTCTTT. It codes for CASSDPNTEAFF.

The chain links TRBV9 to TRBJ2-7, with 9 bases that match TRBD1. With V trimmed by 0 bases and J by 5 bases, 6 bases remained unmatched. The CDR3 spans 15 residues. Per the germline V gene, CDR1 is SGDLS and CDR2 is YYNGEE. This chain's CDR3 is CASSVERTGENEQYF. CDR3 nucleotide sequence: TGTGCCAGCAGCGTAGAAAGGACAGGGGAAAACGAGCAGTACTTC. Drawing the rest from reference TRBV9 and TRBJ2-7, the complete variable domain is DSGVTQTPKHLITATGQRVTLRCSPRSGDLSVYWYQQSLDQGLQFLIQYYNGEERAKGNILERFSAQQFPDLHSELNLSSLELGDSALYFCASSVERTGENEQYFGPGTRLTVT.

DNA of the CDR3: TGTGCCAGCAGACTGAGCGGGTCCTACAATGAGCAGTTCTTC. Protein product: CASRLSGSYNEQFF. This chain connects TRBV11-2 to TRBJ2-1; D possibly corresponds to TRBD2 (6 bases). V lost 6 bases and J 1 base, leaving 10 bases between the germline ends. This CDR3 has 14 amino acids. Germline assignment: CDR1 SGHAT and CDR2 FQNNGV.

Only one count was recorded for this clone. This chain uses TRBV11-3 with TRBJ2-3, with TRBD2 matching 10 bases. This CDR3 is built from 17 residues. The V gene end was trimmed by 0 bases and the J gene end by 5 bases; junction bases not matched to a gene: 8. In germline, CDR1 is SGHNT, CDR2 YENEEA. The DNA for the CDR3 is TGTGCCAGCAGCTTAGAAGGGGCTAGCGGGAGCCGAGATACGCAGTATTTT. Translation gives CASSLEGASGSRDTQYF.

This clone was detected only once. This rearrangement joins TRBV5-4 to TRBJ2-1; weak D call: TRBD2 (5 bases). V was trimmed by 2 bases and J by 8 bases, leaving 11 bases between them. This CDR3 spans 13 amino acids. Germline-derived CDR1 and CDR2 are SGHNT and YYREEE (reference sequence). CDR3 bases: TGTGCCAGCAGCTTCCCGGAGGTCGATGAGCAGTTCTTC. This codes for CASSFPEVDEQFF.

This clone has more than one count but fewer than ten. The DNA for the CDR3 is TGTGCCAGCAGTGGGACAGGGCTGTTTGGCACTGAAGCTTTCTTT. Its translation: CASSGTGLFGTEAFF. The genes are TRBV27 and TRBJ1-1; TRBD1 matches 9 bases. The germline V gene encodes CDR1 MNHEY and CDR2 SMNVEV (reference sequence). With V trimmed by 5 bases and J by 4 bases, 8 bases remained unmatched. This CDR3 is 15 amino acids long.

The chain couples TRBV5-6 to TRBJ2-1; 7 nucleotides line up with TRBD1. This CDR3 comprises 15 residues. V lost 0 bases and J lost 2; bases outside the gene matches: 2. Germline assignment: CDR1 SGHDT and CDR2 YYEEEE. CDR3 in DNA: TGTGCCAGCAGCTTGGACAGGGGCACCTACAATGAGCAGTTCTTC. Protein: CASSLDRGTYNEQFF.